Each of the 24 T cell receptor beta chains below was sequenced from the same sample in a study of T cell changes during pregnancy in multiple sclerosis. Here immunoSEQ multiplex PCR was the method, and the copy in TCRdb shows in-frame clones only, minus some. The sample lists some 85,000 clones, 90% to 95% seen once, with under 1.2% in the top ten. The sample here was peripheral blood, taken in the second trimester of pregnancy. These receptors came from a female donor with multiple sclerosis, enrolled in a pregnancy study.

The chain joins TRBV5-1 to TRBJ2-1; D possibly corresponds to TRBD2 (7 bases). Germline V CDR1 and CDR2: SGHRS, YFSETQ. V lost 4 bases and J 9 bases, leaving 32 bases between the germline ends. This CDR3 has 19 amino acids. The DNA of the CDR3 is TGCGCCAGCAGCAGGTTTGAGGGGGGCAGAGCGGGATCCGTCGGTGAGCAGTTCTTC. Translation: CASSRFEGGRAGSVGEQFF.

This sequence joins TRBV18 and TRBJ1-3, with a weak D call TRBD1 (6 bases). The CDR3 runs to 13 residues. V lost 4 bases and J 8 bases, leaving 12 bases between the germline ends. Germline CDR1 and CDR2: KGHSH and LQKENI. CDR3 sequence (DNA): TGTGCCAGCTCACTAGGACAGACTGACACCATATATTTT. Its protein product is CASSLGQTDTIYF.

The V call is TRBV4-2, the J call TRBJ1-2, with D hard to call. Germline CDR1 is LGHNA and CDR2 is YNFKEQ. The length of the CDR3 is 15 residues. Between the trimmed V and J ends, which lost 0 bases and 0 bases, there was a span of 8 bases. The CDR3 region has the DNA TGTGCCAGCAGCCAAGATTCCGGTGCTAACTATGGCTACACCTTC. It encodes CASSQDSGANYGYTF.

This clone was seen ten or more times. The V call is TRBV7-8, the J call TRBJ2-7; a weak D match, TRBD2 (6 bases). Between the trimmed V and J ends, which lost 5 bases and 1 base, there was a span of 9 bases. CDR3 length equals 13 residues. Germline lookup yields CDR1 SGHVS and CDR2 FQNEAQ. CDR3 loop: CASSRGLSYEQYF. The CDR3 coding sequence is TGTGCCAGCAGCCGGGGGTTATCCTACGAGCAGTACTTC. The full variable domain, in which reference TRBV7-8 and TRBJ2-7 provide the parts outside the CDR3, is GAGVSQSPRYKVAKRGQDVALRCDPISGHVSLFWYQQALGQGPEFLTYFQNEAQLDKSGLPSDRFFAERPEGSVSTLKIQRTQQEDSAVYLCASSRGLSYEQYFGPGTRLTVT.

The rearrangement joins TRBV28 to TRBJ2-5, with D perhaps TRBD1 (6 bases). The CDR3 sequence is 12 residues long. In germline, CDR1 is MDHEN, CDR2 SYDVKM. V dropped 4 bases and J dropped 9 bases, with 12 bases sitting between them. The DNA for the CDR3 is TGTGCCAGCAGTTCCCCGGCAGGGGCCCAGTACTTC. Its translation is CASSSPAGAQYF.

V gene TRBV12-5 combines with J gene TRBJ1-3; D is perhaps TRBD1 (6 bases). The V end lost 1 base, the J end lost 3 bases, and 13 bases lay between the germline ends. The CDR3 consists of 16 residues. Germline V lookup: CDR1 LGHNT, CDR2 FRNRAP. DNA of the CDR3: TGTGCTAGTGGTTTGGAAATGGGGGGGCTTGGAAACACCATATATTTT. Amino acids: CASGLEMGGLGNTIYF. Filled out from reference TRBV12-5 and TRBJ1-3, the complete variable domain reads DARVTQTPRHKVTEMGQEVTMRCQPILGHNTVFWYRQTMMQGLELLAYFRNRAPLDDSGMPKDRFSAEMPDATLATLKIQPSEPRDSAVYFCASGLEMGGLGNTIYFGEGSWLTVV.

The chain is built from TRBV7-2 and TRBJ2-3; tentative D call: TRBD1 (5 bases). V was trimmed by 6 bases and J by 1 base, leaving 14 bases between them. Germline CDR1 is SGHTA and CDR2 is FQGNSA. CDR3 length equals 15 residues. CDR3 DNA: TGTGCCAGCAGTCCCGGACATGTGGGCACAGATACGCAGTATTTT. Amino acids: CASSPGHVGTDTQYF.

The chain links TRBV5-1 to TRBJ1-1; possibly TRBD1 for D (6 bases). Trimming removed 2 bases at V and 5 bases at J, with 22 bases between. The CDR3 spans 17 residues. CDR1 and CDR2 (germline): SGHRS, YFSETQ. CDR3 loop: CASSFAPGEFSSTEAFF. The CDR3 bases are TGCGCCAGCAGCTTCGCCCCAGGGGAATTTTCGAGTACTGAAGCTTTCTTT.

The rearrangement uses TRBV5-1 and TRBJ1-1; D is perhaps TRBD1 (6 bases). The germline V and J ends were trimmed by 0 bases and 4 bases, with 10 bases remaining between them. The CDR3 has 14 residues. Germline V lookup: CDR1 SGHRS, CDR2 YFSETQ. CDR3 amino acids: CASSLDQGTTEAFF. CDR3 DNA sequence: TGCGCCAGCAGCTTGGATCAGGGGACCACTGAAGCTTTCTTT.

This chain joins TRBV19 and TRBJ2-5; D remains unclear. The CDR3 runs to 15 residues. The V gene lost 7 bases and the J gene lost 1 base, with 16 bases spanning the gap. Germline-derived CDR1 and CDR2 are LNHDA and SQIVND (reference sequence). CDR3 DNA sequence: TGTGCCAGTACCTTGACAAGTACTTCCCAAGAGACCCAGTACTTC. Amino acid sequence: CASTLTSTSQETQYF.

The chain carries TRBV11-3 and TRBJ2-1; TRBD2 agrees at 9 bases. Germline CDR1 reads SGHNT; CDR2 reads YENEEA. Unmatched junction bases numbered 5, after V lost 4 bases and J lost 4 bases. The length of the CDR3 is 15 residues. The CDR3 sequence: CASSSREGRYNEQFF. The CDR3 nucleotides read TGTGCCAGCAGCTCGCGGGAGGGCCGTTACAATGAGCAGTTCTTC.

Notes on this clone: Other DNA sequences in the same sample also yield this CDR3. The rearrangement joins TRBV13 to TRBJ2-7; perhaps TRBD1 as D (5 bases). CDR1 is PRHDT, CDR2 FYEKMQ, per germline (reference sequence). The CDR3 has 13 amino acids. V was pared by 0 bases and J by 3 bases, with 6 bases between. Here the CDR3 DNA reads TGTGCCAGCAGCTTAGGAAGGGGCTACGAGCAGTACTTC. This sequence encodes CASSLGRGYEQYF.

The rearrangement links TRBV28 to TRBJ1-1, with 7 bases matching TRBD1. V was clipped by 3 bases and J by 11 bases; unmatched bases: 6. Germline V gives CDR1 MDHEN, CDR2 SYDVKM. The CDR3 spans 12 residues. The CDR3 region has the DNA TGTGCCAGCAGTTTCCCCCGACAGGGCGCTTTCTTT. Translating gives CASSFPRQGAFF.

The chain joins TRBV28 to TRBJ1-3; no definite D call. CDR1 is MDHEN and CDR2 is SYDVKM in the germline V gene. V lost 7 bases and J 8 bases, leaving 9 bases between the germline ends. This CDR3 spans 11 amino acids. The CDR3 region has the DNA TGTGCCAGCAAGCTAGGAGACACCATATATTTT. Amino acids: CASKLGDTIYF.

This chain uses TRBV30 with TRBJ2-1, with D possibly TRBD2 on 5 matching bases. The CDR3 consists of 13 residues. Deletions cut 0 bases from V and 10 bases from J, with 13 bases between. Germline CDR1 reads GTSNPN; CDR2 reads SVGIG (reference sequence). The CDR3 bases are TGTGCCTGGAGTGTTGGAGTAGCGAGAGAGCAGTTCTTC. Protein sequence: CAWSVGVAREQFF.

The chain links TRBV11-3 to TRBJ1-1; possibly TRBD1 for D (5 bases). Germline V gives CDR1 SGHNT, CDR2 YENEEA. This CDR3 is 16 amino acids long. V lost 0 bases and J 3 bases, leaving 14 bases between the germline ends. The CDR3 protein is CASSLEAGNSDTEAFF. CDR3 nucleotide sequence: TGTGCCAGCAGCTTAGAGGCAGGGAATTCGGACACTGAAGCTTTCTTT.

The chain is built from TRBV7-8 and TRBJ2-2, with 11 bases fitting TRBD1. The CDR3 spans 16 residues. The germline V gene has CDR1 SGHVS and CDR2 FQNEAQ. Losses at the gene ends were 5 bases for V and 3 bases for J; bases not matched to a gene: 5. The CDR3 DNA sequence: TGTGCCAGCAGCAGGGGGGACAGGGGGGACACCGGGGAGCTGTTTTTT. Translated, it gives CASSRGDRGDTGELFF.

V usage is TRBV6-5 and J usage is TRBJ2-7; 10 bases match TRBD2. The CDR3 is 15 amino acids. Unmatched junction bases numbered 7, after V lost 6 bases and J lost 2 bases. Germline V CDR1 and CDR2: MNHEY, SVGAGI. CDR3 bases: TGTGCCAGCAGCCAAGTCGGACTAGCGGCCTACGAGCAGTACTTC. Encoded protein: CASSQVGLAAYEQYF.

J is TRBJ1-5 and V is TRBV2; possible D gene TRBD1, 5 bases. The V gene's germline CDR1 is SNHLY and CDR2 FYNNEI. Trimming took off 5 bases at V and 4 bases at J, with 15 bases between the two ends. The CDR3 is made up of 15 amino acids. CDR3 DNA: TGTGCCAGCAGTTCTCAGGGAATCGGTAATCAGCCCCAGCATTTT. Translating it yields CASSSQGIGNQPQHF. Using reference TRBV2 and TRBJ1-5 for the parts outside the CDR3, the full variable domain is EPEVTQTPSHQVTQMGQEVILRCVPISNHLYFYWYRQILGQKVEFLVSFYNNEISEKSEIFDDQFSVERPDGSNFTLKIRSTKLEDSAMYFCASSSQGIGNQPQHFGDGTRLSIL.

J is TRBJ2-1 and V is TRBV6-5; 11 bases are shared with TRBD2. V was clipped by 6 bases and J by 8 bases; unmatched bases: 9. The CDR3 sequence is 15 residues long. Germline CDR1 is MNHEY and CDR2 is SVGAGI. In nucleotides, the CDR3 is TGTGCCAGCAGCCCTACTAGCGGGGGCCCCCATGAGCAGTTCTTC. Translating gives CASSPTSGGPHEQFF.

As DNA, the CDR3 is TGCGCCAGCAGCCAAGACAGGGGGCGGGACGGCTACACCTTC. Translating gives CASSQDRGRDGYTF. The chain links TRBV4-3 to TRBJ1-2; the match to TRBD1 covers 8 bases. The ends lost 0 bases at V and 8 bases at J; junction bases unmatched: 5. The CDR3 contains 14 residues. CDR1 and CDR2 from the germline V gene are LGHNA and YSLEER.

This clone was observed once. The genes are TRBV28 and TRBJ1-2; D call uncertain. The V gene's germline CDR1 is MDHEN and CDR2 SYDVKM. The CDR3 is 12 amino acids. V shed 2 bases and J shed 10 bases, with 11 bases lying between them. CDR3 in DNA: TGTGCCAGCAGTTTAGTTCTTAGCCCCTACACCTTC. Translation gives CASSLVLSPYTF.

The chain links TRBV18 to TRBJ2-7; 7 bases agree with TRBD2. This CDR3 has 16 amino acids. The V gene end was trimmed by 3 bases and the J gene end by 2 bases; junction bases not matched to a gene: 10. Germline V CDR1 and CDR2: KGHSH, LQKENI. The CDR3 nucleotides read TGTGCCAGCTCACCGGACGGCGGGAGCCTAACCTACGAGCAGTACTTC. Encoded protein: CASSPDGGSLTYEQYF.

The V and J genes are TRBV28 and TRBJ2-7, with TRBD2 matching over 14 bases. The CDR3 loop spans 15 amino acids. The germline CDR1 and CDR2 sequences are MDHEN and SYDVKM. The V segment lost 2 bases and the J segment 7 bases; nucleotides outside the gene matches: 4. The DNA of the CDR3 is TGTGCCAGCAGTTTAGGGACTAGCGGGGGCCCGGAGCAGTACTTC. As protein: CASSLGTSGGPEQYF.